This passage covers 27 T cell receptor beta chains from one sample sequenced in a study of beta chain features in type 1 diabetes. Sequencing targeted expressed TCRB transcripts, as all isolated RNA had been reverse transcribed. TCRdb's copy holds only in-frame clones and misses some; the assay was immunoSEQ multiplex PCR. The profile shows under 900,000 clones, 15% to 20% of them singletons. Source material: naive CD4+ T cells from blood. Every receptor here comes from a woman aged 18-35 years in good health.

This clone was counted only a few times. The chain is built from TRBV9 and TRBJ1-4, with 10 bases fitting TRBD1. Looked up from germline, CDR1 is SGDLS and CDR2 is YYNGEE. The CDR3 loop spans 15 amino acids. The ends lost 4 bases at V and 5 bases at J; junction bases unmatched: 5. Here the CDR3 DNA reads TGTGCCAGCAGCCCCAAGGGACAGGGGAATGAAAAACTGTTTTTT. Its protein is CASSPKGQGNEKLFF.

This chain connects TRBV6-1 to TRBJ2-7; no reliable D call. Trimming removed 0 bases at V and 3 bases at J, with 3 bases between. This CDR3 is 12 amino acids long. Germline CDR1 reads MNHNS; CDR2 reads SASEGT. Written as DNA, the CDR3 is TGTGCCAGCAGTGAAGCGAACTACGAGCAGTACTTC. It is translated as CASSEANYEQYF.

The gene calls are TRBV7-3 and TRBJ2-7; D possibly uses TRBD1 or TRBD2 (5 bases each). CDR1 SGHTA and CDR2 FQGTGA come from the germline V gene. The CDR3 covers 13 residues. The V end lost 5 bases, the J end lost 2 bases, and 10 bases lay between the germline ends. The CDR3 coding sequence is TGTGCCAGCAGCCGGGGACCGACCTACGAGCAGTACTTC. Residues: CASSRGPTYEQYF.

This sequence joins TRBV6-5 and TRBJ2-7; perhaps TRBD1 as D (5 bases). The germline V and J ends were trimmed by 6 bases and 5 bases, with 11 bases remaining between them. CDR1 and CDR2 (germline): MNHEY, SVGAGI. The CDR3 has 12 residues. CDR3 region: CASSLPGNEQYF. The CDR3, as DNA: TGTGCCAGCAGCCTACCAGGGAACGAGCAGTACTTC.

This clone was observed a few times. This chain connects TRBV25-1 to TRBJ2-1; TRBD2 matches at 7 bases. CDR1 and CDR2 (germline): MGHDK, SYGVNS. Unmatched junction bases numbered 14, after V lost 3 bases and J lost 9 bases. This CDR3 comprises 16 residues. This CDR3 is CASSEPSGSRRGEQFF. The DNA for the CDR3 is TGTGCCAGCAGTGAGCCTAGCGGATCTCGGCGGGGTGAGCAGTTCTTC.

This clone was found a few times. This sequence joins TRBV5-4 and TRBJ2-5, with D hard to call. Germline values: CDR1 SGHNT, CDR2 YYREEE (reference sequence). V was clipped by 3 bases and J by 5 bases, with 20 bases between them. There are 16 residues in the CDR3. DNA for the CDR3: TGTGCCAGCAGCTCAGGACCGACGTTATCGTGGGAGACCCAGTACTTC. It is translated as CASSSGPTLSWETQYF.

V usage is TRBV7-8 and J usage is TRBJ1-2; 11 nucleotides agree with TRBD1. Trimming removed 5 bases from V and 8 bases from J; junction bases left unmatched: 10. CDR1 is SGHVS and CDR2 is FQNEAQ in the germline V gene. This CDR3 is 15 amino acids long. CDR3: CASSDRTGGARGYTF. In nucleotides, the CDR3 is TGTGCCAGCAGCGATAGGACAGGGGGCGCCCGGGGCTACACCTTC.

This clone was found a few times. This rearrangement joins TRBV5-1 to TRBJ2-5; 8 nucleotides match TRBD1. V gave up 8 bases and J gave up 3 bases; unmatched junction bases: 12. CDR1 SGHRS and CDR2 YFSETQ come from the germline V gene. The CDR3 runs 15 residues. CDR3 sequence reads: CASTPTPGGEETQYF. CDR3 DNA: TGCGCCAGTACACCGACTCCAGGGGGCGAAGAGACCCAGTACTTC. The variable domain in full, completed from reference TRBV5-1 and TRBJ2-5, reads KAGVTQTPRYLIKTRGQQVTLSCSPISGHRSVSWYQQTPGQGLQFLFEYFSETQRNKGNFPGRFSGRQFSNSRSEMNVSTLELGDSALYLCASTPTPGGEETQYFGPGTRLLVL.

This clone was seen only a few times. The V and J genes are TRBV2 and TRBJ2-1; possibly TRBD1 or TRBD2 for D (5 bases each). CDR3 length: 14 residues. Germline V gene data show CDR1 as SNHLY and CDR2 as FYNNEI. V lost 6 bases, J lost 4 bases, and 13 bases lay in between. The CDR3 is CASRVGAGYNEQFF. The CDR3 DNA reads as TGTGCCAGCAGGGTGGGAGCAGGGTACAATGAGCAGTTCTTC.

This clone was seen more than once but under ten times. The chain couples TRBV7-2 to TRBJ1-2, with TRBD1 matching 10 bases. Per the germline V gene, CDR1 is SGHTA and CDR2 is FQGNSA. The CDR3 loop spans 14 amino acids. Unmatched junction bases numbered 3, after V lost 2 bases and J lost 6 bases. DNA of the CDR3: TGTGCCAGCAGCTTAATGGGACAGGGGCATGGCTACACCTTC. Translating gives CASSLMGQGHGYTF.

A word on this clone: The sample contains more than one DNA sequence encoding this CDR3. The chain carries TRBV6-1 and TRBJ2-7; no reliable D call. Germline loops: CDR1 MNHNS, CDR2 SASEGT. The CDR3 sequence is 12 residues long. V was clipped by 2 bases and J by 4 bases, with 6 bases between them. The CDR3 loop reads CASSELGYEQYF. CDR3 sequence (DNA): TGTGCCAGCAGTGAACTAGGGTACGAGCAGTACTTC.

This clone showed up many times. V and J are TRBV21-1 and TRBJ1-1. TRBV21-1 is a recognized pseudogene. CDR3 size: 11 residues. The DNA for the CDR3 is TGTGCCAGCCGAGTGGAGACTGAAGCTTTCTTT. The encoded protein is CASRVETEAFF.

The chain carries TRBV28 and TRBJ2-5; D could derive from TRBD1 or TRBD2 (5 bases each). This CDR3 is 12 amino acids long. V lost 7 bases and J lost 5, with 11 bases in between. Germline values: CDR1 MDHEN, CDR2 SYDVKM. The DNA of the CDR3 is TGTGCCAGCACCACGGGGCGGGAGACCCAGTACTTC. This translates into CASTTGRETQYF. Drawing the rest from reference TRBV28 and TRBJ2-5, the complete variable domain is DVKVTQSSRYLVKRTGEKVFLECVQDMDHENMFWYRQDPGLGLRLIYFSYDVKMKEKGDIPEGYSVSREKKERFSLILESASTNQTSMYLCASTTGRETQYFGPGTRLLVL.

The chain joins TRBV11-2 to TRBJ1-2; D is ambiguous. V was clipped by 4 bases and J by 8 bases, with 14 bases between them. Germline V lookup: CDR1 SGHAT, CDR2 FQNNGV. CDR3 length: 13 amino acids. This chain's CDR3 is CASSSLRALGYTF. The DNA for the CDR3 is TGTGCCAGCAGCTCCTTGAGGGCGCTGGGCTACACCTTC.

This clone was seen only a few times. The CDR3 loop reads CASSQVPGRASGTYEQYF. In nucleotides, the CDR3 is TGTGCCAGCAGCCAGGTACCGGGAAGGGCTAGCGGCACCTACGAGCAGTACTTC. The rearrangement uses TRBV4-2 and TRBJ2-7, with 7 bases identical to TRBD2. There are 18 residues in the CDR3. V lost 3 bases and J lost 2; bases outside the gene matches: 16. Germline-derived CDR1 and CDR2 are LGHNA and YNFKEQ.

The rearrangement joins TRBV19 to TRBJ2-3; 10 nucleotides agree with TRBD1. Per the germline V gene, CDR1 is LNHDA and CDR2 is SQIVND (reference sequence). With V trimmed by 10 bases and J by 6 bases, 13 bases remained unmatched. CDR3 length equals 15 residues. This chain's CDR3 is CATTGTGAFVDTQYF. The CDR3 nucleotides are TGTGCCACGACCGGGACAGGGGCGTTTGTGGATACGCAGTATTTT. Full variable domain (missing parts from reference TRBV19 and TRBJ2-3): DGGITQSPKYLFRKEGQNVTLSCEQNLNHDAMYWYRQDPGQGLRLIYYSQIVNDFQKGDIAEGYSVSREKKESFPLTVTSAQKNPTAFYLCATTGTGAFVDTQYFGPGTRLTVL.

The V gene is TRBV5-4, the J gene TRBJ2-7; D perhaps matches TRBD2 (5 bases). The germline CDR1 and CDR2 sequences are SGHNT and YYREEE (reference sequence). This CDR3 has 14 amino acids. V lost 2 bases and J 2 bases, leaving 11 bases between the germline ends. This CDR3 reads CASSFKDWAYEQYF. The CDR3 coding sequence is TGTGCCAGCAGCTTTAAGGACTGGGCCTACGAGCAGTACTTC.

This sequence joins TRBV9 and TRBJ1-3; weak D call: TRBD1 (5 bases). CDR3 length: 14 amino acids. Trimming cost V 3 bases and J 4 bases, with 11 bases left between them. The germline V gene has CDR1 SGDLS and CDR2 YYNGEE. The CDR3 DNA is TGTGCCAGCAGCGCGCCCGGGACGGGAAACACCATATATTTT. Residues: CASSAPGTGNTIYF.

Only a few counts were recorded for this clone. The genes are TRBV19 and TRBJ2-1; TRBD1 agrees at 11 bases. J lost 7 bases, V lost 4 bases, and 12 bases had no gene match. The CDR3 loop spans 17 amino acids. The germline CDR1 and CDR2 sequences are LNHDA and SQIVND (reference sequence). CDR3 region: CASSKTTGTGGKNEQFF. CDR3 DNA sequence: TGTGCCAGTAGTAAGACGACCGGGACAGGGGGTAAGAATGAGCAGTTCTTC.

The V and J genes are TRBV4-3 and TRBJ1-1, with 7 bases aligning to TRBD1. The germline gives CDR1 LGHNA, CDR2 YSLEER. V lost 3 bases to trimming and J lost 4 bases; unmatched junction nucleotides: 5. The CDR3 length is 14 residues. The CDR3 region is CASSHPDRATEAFF. The DNA for the CDR3 is TGCGCCAGCAGCCACCCAGACAGGGCCACTGAAGCTTTCTTT.

The rearrangement links TRBV14 to TRBJ2-3, with 9 nucleotides matching TRBD2. With 4 bases clipped from V and 4 bases from J, the junction kept 3 bases outside the gene matches. CDR3 length equals 14 residues. CDR1 and CDR2 from the germline V gene are SGHDN and FVKESK. CDR3 amino acids: CASSRREGADTQYF. For the CDR3, the DNA is TGTGCCAGCAGCCGGCGGGAGGGAGCAGATACGCAGTATTTT.

This clone has just a few counts. Germline and junction disagree at one end, which may indicate a read error. CDR3 nucleotide sequence: TGTGCCAGCAGCGAAGCAGGGGCAGGGGGCAAGCGCCAGCATTTT. This codes for CASSEAGAGGKRQHF. V and J are TRBV2 and TRBJ1-5, with 8 bases matching TRBD1. The CDR3 contains 15 residues. CDR1 is SNHLY, CDR2 FYNNEI, per germline.

The CDR3 DNA reads TGCAGCGTATTAACAGGGGCGAACACTGAAGCTTTCTTT. Amino acid sequence: CSVLTGANTEAFF. The rearrangement joins TRBV29-1 to TRBJ1-1, with 7 bases identical to TRBD1. The CDR3 has 13 amino acids. The germline gives CDR1 SQVTM, CDR2 ANQGSEA. Trimming took 6 bases from V and 1 from J; bases not matched to a gene: 5. Supplemented by reference TRBV29-1 and TRBJ1-1, the full variable domain reads SAVISQKPSRDICQRGTSLTIQCQVDSQVTMMFWYRQQPGQSLTLIATANQGSEATYESGFVIDKFPISRPNLTFSTLTVSNMSPEDSSIYLCSVLTGANTEAFFGQGTRLTVV.

The CDR3 DNA follows: TGTGCCAGCTCACGGTCGGGACTAGCGGGAGCGAACACCGGGGAGCTGTTTTTT. It yields the protein CASSRSGLAGANTGELFF. The chain recombines TRBV18 with TRBJ2-2; 14 bases map to TRBD2. J gave up 0 bases and V 4 bases, and 4 bases lay outside the gene matches. CDR1 KGHSH and CDR2 LQKENI come from the germline V gene. The CDR3 length is 18 residues.

This clone was seen only a few times. The rearrangement links TRBV9 to TRBJ2-1; D gene unclear. The CDR3 spans 18 residues. Deletions cut 3 bases from V and 0 bases from J, with 19 bases between. Per germline, CDR1 SGDLS and CDR2 YYNGEE. CDR3 region: CASSAGPVLASSYNEQFF. The CDR3 DNA sequence: TGTGCCAGCAGCGCCGGGCCCGTGCTGGCTAGCTCCTACAATGAGCAGTTCTTC.

This clone was observed a few times. CDR3 loop: CAISDLEGPREQYF. The CDR3 DNA reads as TGTGCCATCAGTGATCTAGAGGGCCCCAGGGAGCAGTACTTC. The chain uses TRBV10-3 and TRBJ2-7, with a possible D match to TRBD2 (5 bases). Trimming left V 3 bases short and J 7 bases short, with 16 bases between. The germline CDR1 and CDR2 sequences are ENHRY and SYGVKD. There are 14 residues in the CDR3.

This clone showed up just a few times. The CDR3 DNA reads TGTGCCACCCAGCCGGGACAGGGTGTAGAGACCCAGTACTTC. Protein sequence: CATQPGQGVETQYF. The chain joins TRBV2 to TRBJ2-5; 9 nucleotides align to TRBD1. The CDR3 is 14 amino acids. Germline CDR1 SNHLY, CDR2 FYNNEI. Trimming took 10 bases from V and 4 from J; bases not matched to a gene: 10.